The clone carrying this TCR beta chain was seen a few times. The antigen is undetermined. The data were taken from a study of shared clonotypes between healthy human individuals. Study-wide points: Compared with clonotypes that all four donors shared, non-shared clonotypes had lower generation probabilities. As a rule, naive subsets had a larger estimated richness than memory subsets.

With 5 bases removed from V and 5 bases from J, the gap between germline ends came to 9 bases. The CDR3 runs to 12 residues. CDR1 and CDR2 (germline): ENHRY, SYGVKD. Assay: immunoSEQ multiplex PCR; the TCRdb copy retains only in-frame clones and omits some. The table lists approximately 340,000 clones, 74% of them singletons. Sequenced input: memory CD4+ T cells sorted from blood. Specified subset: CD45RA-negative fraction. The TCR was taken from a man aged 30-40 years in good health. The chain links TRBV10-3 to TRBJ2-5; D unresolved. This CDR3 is CAISSNGETQYF. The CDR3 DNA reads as TGTGCCATCAGTTCTAACGGGGAGACCCAGTACTTC.